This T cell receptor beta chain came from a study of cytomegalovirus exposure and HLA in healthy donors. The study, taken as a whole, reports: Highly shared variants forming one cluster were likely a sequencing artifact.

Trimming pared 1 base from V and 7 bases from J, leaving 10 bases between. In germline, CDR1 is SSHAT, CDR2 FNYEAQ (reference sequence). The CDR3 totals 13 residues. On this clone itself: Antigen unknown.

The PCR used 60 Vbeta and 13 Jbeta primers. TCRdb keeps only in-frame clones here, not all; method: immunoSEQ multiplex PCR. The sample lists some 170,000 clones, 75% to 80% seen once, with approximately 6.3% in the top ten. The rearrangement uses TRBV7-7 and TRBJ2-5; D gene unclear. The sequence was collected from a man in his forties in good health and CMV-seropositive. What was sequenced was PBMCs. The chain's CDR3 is CASSLVRYRTQYF. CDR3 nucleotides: TGTGCCAGCAGCTTAGTTCGGTACAGGACCCAGTACTTC.